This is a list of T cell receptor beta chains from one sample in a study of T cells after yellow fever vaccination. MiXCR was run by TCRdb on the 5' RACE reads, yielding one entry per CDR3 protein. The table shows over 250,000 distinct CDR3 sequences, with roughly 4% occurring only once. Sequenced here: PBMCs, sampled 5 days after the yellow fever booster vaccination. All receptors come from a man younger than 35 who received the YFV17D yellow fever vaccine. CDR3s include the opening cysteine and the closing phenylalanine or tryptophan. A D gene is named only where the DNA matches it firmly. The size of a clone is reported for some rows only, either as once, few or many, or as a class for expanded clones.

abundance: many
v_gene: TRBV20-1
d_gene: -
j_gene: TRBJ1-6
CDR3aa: CSARDEGRVQNSPLHF
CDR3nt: TGCAGTGCTAGAGATGAGGGAAGGGTCCAGAATTCACCCCTCCACTTT

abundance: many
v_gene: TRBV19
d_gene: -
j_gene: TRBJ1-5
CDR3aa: CASSILSIGGGSNQPQHF
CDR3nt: TGTGCCAGTAGTATCCTCTCCATCGGCGGGGGGAGCAATCAGCCCCAGCATTTT

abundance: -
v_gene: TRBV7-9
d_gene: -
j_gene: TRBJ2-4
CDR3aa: CASSSAGRGGLAKNIQYF
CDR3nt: TGTGCCAGCAGCTCAGCGGGTCGGGGCGGTCTAGCCAAAAACATTCAGTACTTC

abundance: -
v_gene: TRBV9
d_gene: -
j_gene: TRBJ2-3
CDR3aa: CASSVDMRASTDTQYF
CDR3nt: TGTGCCAGCAGCGTAGACATGAGGGCGAGCACAGATACGCAGTATTTT

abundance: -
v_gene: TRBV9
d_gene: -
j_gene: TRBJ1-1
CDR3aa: CASSVGGGSTEAFF
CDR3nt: TGTGCCAGCAGCGTAGGGGGGGGGAGCACTGAAGCTTTCTTT

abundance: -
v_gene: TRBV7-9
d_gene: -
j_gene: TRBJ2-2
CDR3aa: CASSFEELFF
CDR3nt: TGTGCCAGCAGCTTTGAGGAGCTGTTTTTT

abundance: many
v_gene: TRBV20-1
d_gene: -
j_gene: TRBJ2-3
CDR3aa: CSADERGTDTQYF
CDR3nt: TGCAGTGCCGACGAACGAGGAACAGATACGCAGTATTTT

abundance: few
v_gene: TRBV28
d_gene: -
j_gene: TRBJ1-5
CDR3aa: CASGGGAAGNQPQHF
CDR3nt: TGTGCCAGCGGCGGGGGAGCGGCCGGCAATCAGCCCCAGCATTTT

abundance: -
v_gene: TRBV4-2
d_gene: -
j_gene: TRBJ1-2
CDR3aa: CASSQDSGNYGYTF
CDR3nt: TGTGCCAGCAGCCAAGACTCGGGGAACTATGGCTACACCTTC

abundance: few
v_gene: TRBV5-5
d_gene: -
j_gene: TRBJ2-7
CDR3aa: CASSLPQGSYEQYF
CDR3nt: TGTGCCAGCAGCTTGCCCCAGGGGAGCTACGAGCAGTACTTC

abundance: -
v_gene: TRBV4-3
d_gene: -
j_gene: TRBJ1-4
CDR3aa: CASSHNGETKLFF
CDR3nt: TGCGCCAGCAGCCACAACGGGGAGACCAAACTGTTTTTT

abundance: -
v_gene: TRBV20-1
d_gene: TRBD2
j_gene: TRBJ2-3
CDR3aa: CSAIGLAGGDTQYF
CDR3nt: TGCAGTGCGATTGGACTAGCGGGGGGGGATACGCAGTATTTT

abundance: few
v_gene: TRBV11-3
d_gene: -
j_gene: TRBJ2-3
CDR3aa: CASSPPSADTQYF
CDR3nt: TGTGCCAGCAGCCCCCCCTCGGCAGATACGCAGTATTTT

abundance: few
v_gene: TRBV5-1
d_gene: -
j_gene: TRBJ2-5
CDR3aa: CASSLGTRGETQYF
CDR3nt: TGCGCCAGCAGCTTGGGCACAAGGGGAGAGACCCAGTACTTC

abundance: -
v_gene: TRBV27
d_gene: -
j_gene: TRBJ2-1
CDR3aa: CASSAMEGAGRFF
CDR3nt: TGTGCCAGCAGTGCAATGGAGGGGGCGGGGAGGTTCTTC

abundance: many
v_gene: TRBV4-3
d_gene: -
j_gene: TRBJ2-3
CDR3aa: CASSQASEAPTDTQYF
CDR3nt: TGCGCCAGCAGCCAAGCTAGCGAAGCCCCCACAGATACGCAGTATTTT

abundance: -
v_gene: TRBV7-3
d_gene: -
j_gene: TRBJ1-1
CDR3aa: CASSTETTGSGRAEAFF
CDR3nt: TGTGCCAGCAGCACCGAAACCACAGGGTCCGGTAGGGCTGAAGCTTTCTTT

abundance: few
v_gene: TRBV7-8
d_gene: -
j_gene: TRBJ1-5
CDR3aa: CASSLRSGQPQHF
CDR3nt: TGTGCCAGCAGCTTAAGGTCGGGTCAGCCCCAGCATTTT

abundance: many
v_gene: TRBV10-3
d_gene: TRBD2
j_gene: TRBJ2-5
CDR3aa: CAISRTSGINQETQYF
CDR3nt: TGTGCCATCAGTCGAACTAGCGGGATAAACCAAGAGACCCAGTACTTC

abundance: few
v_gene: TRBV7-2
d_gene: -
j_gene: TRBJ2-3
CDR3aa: CASSFSGGDTQYF
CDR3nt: TGTGCCAGCAGCTTTTCTGGAGGAGATACGCAGTATTTT

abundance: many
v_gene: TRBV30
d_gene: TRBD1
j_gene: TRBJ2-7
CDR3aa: CAWSFGTGNYEQYF
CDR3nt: TGTGCCTGGAGCTTCGGGACAGGAAACTACGAGCAGTACTTC

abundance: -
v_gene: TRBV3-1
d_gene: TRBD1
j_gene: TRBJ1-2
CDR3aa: CASSQRDRSYGYTF
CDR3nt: TGTGCCAGCAGCCAACGGGACAGGTCCTATGGCTACACCTTC

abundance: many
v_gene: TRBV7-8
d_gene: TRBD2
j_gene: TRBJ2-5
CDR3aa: CASSAGLAGLETQYF
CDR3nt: TGTGCCAGCAGCGCCGGACTAGCGGGGCTGGAGACCCAGTACTTC